The 15 T cell receptor beta chains given below trace back to one sample, sequenced in a study of shared clonotypes between healthy human individuals. Assay used: immunoSEQ multiplex PCR; TCRdb lists only in-frame clones, some missing. The sample carries around 2.5 million clones, under 95% recorded once. Material: naive CD4+ T cells from PBMCs. The subset here: CD45RA+ positively selected. These receptors were taken from a man aged 18 to 29 in good health. Some clones in this sample may be carry-over from other donors' samples.

This chain connects TRBV5-1 to TRBJ2-1; 8 bases align to TRBD2. The V segment lost 5 bases and the J segment 9 bases; nucleotides outside the gene matches: 10. The CDR3 loop spans 14 amino acids. The V gene's germline CDR1 is SGHRS and CDR2 YFSETQ. The CDR3 region is CASSEQREKGEQFF. CDR3 sequence (DNA): TGCGCCAGCAGTGAGCAGCGGGAGAAGGGTGAGCAGTTCTTC.

This sequence joins TRBV7-3 and TRBJ2-7; D uncertain. Trimming removed 4 bases from V and 3 bases from J, with 16 bases in between. The CDR3 sequence is 15 residues long. The germline V gene encodes CDR1 SGHTA and CDR2 FQGTGA. The CDR3 is CASSSRAAAFYEQYF. The CDR3 DNA follows: TGTGCCAGCAGCTCCCGGGCCGCGGCCTTCTACGAGCAGTACTTC.

This clone has only a few counts. This chain connects TRBV2 to TRBJ1-5; possible D gene TRBD1, 5 bases. The CDR3 extends over 13 amino acids. Per germline, CDR1 SNHLY and CDR2 FYNNEI. Trimming removed 7 bases from V and 4 bases from J, with 11 bases in between. The CDR3 DNA sequence: TGTGCCAGCAAGAGGGACGGAAATCAGCCCCAGCATTTT. Translation: CASKRDGNQPQHF.

In regard to this clone: The germline gene is not matched at one end of the junction; a read error may be the cause. This chain joins TRBV5-8 and TRBJ1-5; a possible D gene is TRBD1 (6 bases). The CDR3 length is 15 residues. In germline, CDR1 is SGHTS, CDR2 YDEGEE. In DNA form, the CDR3 reads TGTGCCAGCAGTTTGGGACATTCGAGCAATCAGCCCCAGCATTTT. The encoded protein is CASSLGHSSNQPQHF.

The V gene is TRBV6-1, the J gene TRBJ2-3; D may be TRBD2 (6 bases). Trimming left V 11 bases short and J 1 base short, with 19 bases between. The germline gives CDR1 MNHNS, CDR2 SASEGT. This CDR3 contains 15 residues. The CDR3, as DNA: TGTGCCCCTGGACGGGCCTCGGGGGGCACAGATACGCAGTATTTT. This translates into CAPGRASGGTDTQYF.

This clone was seen just once. The rearrangement joins TRBV6-6 to TRBJ1-2; D gene unclear. The CDR3 covers 13 residues. V shed 7 bases and J shed 5 bases, with 14 bases lying between them. From germline, CDR1 is MNHNY and CDR2 SVGAGI (reference sequence). Written as DNA, the CDR3 is TGTGCCAGCACGGCCGGGTCCCTTTATGGCTACACCTTC. Its translation is CASTAGSLYGYTF.

As to this clone: Within the sample, other DNA sequences also encode this same CDR3. CDR3 sequence (DNA): TGTGCCAGCAGCTTAGGGGGCCGGGAGACCCAGTACTTC. This sequence encodes CASSLGGRETQYF. The chain employs TRBV7-9 and TRBJ2-5; the D gene is possibly TRBD1 (5 bases). Germline-derived CDR1 and CDR2 are SEHNR and FQNEAQ (reference sequence). Trimming removed 1 base at V and 5 bases at J, with 8 bases between. The CDR3 has 13 amino acids.

This clone turned up a few times. The chain joins TRBV20-1 to TRBJ1-1; 7 bases agree with TRBD1. Germline loops: CDR1 DFQATT, CDR2 SNEGSKA (reference sequence). There are 11 residues in the CDR3. The ends lost 1 base at V and 8 bases at J; junction bases unmatched: 1. The CDR3 DNA is TGCAGTGCTAGAGCGGACAGGGAAGCTTTCTTT. Its protein is CSARADREAFF.

This sequence joins TRBV6-5 and TRBJ2-5; weak D call: TRBD1 (6 bases). The V and J ends lost 7 bases and 5 bases respectively, with 14 bases between them. This CDR3 comprises 13 residues. Germline CDR1 is MNHEY and CDR2 is SVGAGI. The CDR3 reads CASNNRVGETQYF. CDR3 DNA: TGTGCCAGCAACAACAGGGTCGGGGAGACCCAGTACTTC.

CDR3 DNA sequence: TGTGCCAGCAGCTTAGGACTAGCGGGGACCTCCGAGCAGTACTTC. Translating gives CASSLGLAGTSEQYF. This chain uses TRBV7-9 with TRBJ2-7; 11 bases agree with TRBD2. Germline CDR1 SEHNR, CDR2 FQNEAQ (reference sequence). V lost 1 base to trimming and J lost 6 bases; unmatched junction nucleotides: 5. The CDR3 loop spans 15 amino acids.

This chain uses TRBV2 with TRBJ2-1, with 11 positions matching TRBD1. This CDR3 has 13 amino acids. Per germline, CDR1 SNHLY and CDR2 FYNNEI. V dropped 8 bases and J dropped 6; count of bases not matched to a gene: 3. This chain's CDR3 is CASGGTGGNEQFF. The CDR3 region has the DNA TGTGCCAGCGGGGGGACAGGGGGCAATGAGCAGTTCTTC. The variable domain in full, with the rest retrieved from reference TRBV2 and TRBJ2-1, is EPEVTQTPSHQVTQMGQEVILRCVPISNHLYFYWYRQILGQKVEFLVSFYNNEISEKSEIFDDQFSVERPDGSNFTLKIRSTKLEDSAMYFCASGGTGGNEQFFGPGTRLTVL.

The rearrangement links TRBV2 to TRBJ2-7, with 9 bases lining up with TRBD2. The CDR3 spans 16 residues. Losses at the gene ends were 2 bases for V and 6 bases for J; bases not matched to a gene: 11. The germline V gene encodes CDR1 SNHLY and CDR2 FYNNEI. The CDR3 bases are TGTGCCAGCAGTGAATCGTATGCGGGAGGGCCGAGCGAGCAGTACTTC. Its translation is CASSESYAGGPSEQYF.

Only one count was recorded for this clone. Other DNA sequences in the same sample also yield this CDR3. The CDR3 reads CASSLGAGDTQYF. CDR3 bases: TGTGCCAGCAGCTTAGGAGCGGGTGATACGCAGTATTTT. The J gene is TRBJ2-3, the V gene TRBV7-2; D is possibly TRBD2 (6 bases). Germline CDR1 and CDR2: SGHTA and FQGNSA. Trimming stripped 1 base from V and 6 bases from J, with 8 bases between. This CDR3 is 13 amino acids long.

This rearrangement joins TRBV7-9 to TRBJ1-1; D is possibly TRBD1 (5 bases). The germline V gene has CDR1 SEHNR and CDR2 FQNEAQ (reference sequence). The V gene lost 5 bases and the J gene lost 4 bases, with 20 bases spanning the gap. This CDR3 comprises 16 residues. The CDR3, as DNA: TGTGCCAGCAGCGGAGGAAGGGAGGGGTTTGGCACTGAAGCTTTCTTT. Translation: CASSGGREGFGTEAFF.

V is TRBV2 and J is TRBJ1-1, with 7 bases fitting TRBD1. The CDR3 runs 15 residues. Germline V gene data show CDR1 as SNHLY and CDR2 as FYNNEI. V shed 4 bases, J shed 0 bases, and the junction held 5 bases outside the gene matches. CDR3 in DNA: TGTGCCAGCAGTGGGGACAGCAGCATGAACACTGAAGCTTTCTTT. It encodes CASSGDSSMNTEAFF.